This TCR beta chain was retrieved from a study of cytomegalovirus exposure and HLA in healthy donors. General observations from the study: The productive fraction for most TCR beta V segments was about 87% or about 30% in an earlier analysis. The study assumed roughly uniform donor sequencing depth for presence/absence analyses.

There are 14 residues in the CDR3. Germline V gene sequence: CDR1 SEHNR, CDR2 FQNEAQ (reference sequence). V shed 4 bases and J shed 2 bases, with 9 bases lying between them. 13 Jbeta primers and 60 Vbeta primers were used for the PCR. The protocol was immunoSEQ multiplex PCR, while the TCRdb copy is restricted to in-frame clones and leaves out a portion. The sample has approximately 120,000 clones; 60% to 85% are singletons. To note about this clone: Its specificity is unknown.

The chain uses TRBV7-9 and TRBJ1-3; D remains unclear. Sequencing was done on a sample of PBMCs. This sequence was found in a young man in good health and CMV-seronegative. CDR3 coding DNA: TGTGCCAGCAGCTCATTGAGCACTGGAAACACCATATATTTT. Residues: CASSSLSTGNTIYF. Using reference TRBV7-9 and TRBJ1-3 for the parts outside the CDR3, the full variable domain is DTGVSQNPRHKITKRGQNVTFRCDPISEHNRLYWYRQTLGQGPEFLTYFQNEAQLEKSRLLSDRFSAERPKGSFSTLEIQRTEQGDSAMYLCASSSLSTGNTIYFGEGSWLTVV.